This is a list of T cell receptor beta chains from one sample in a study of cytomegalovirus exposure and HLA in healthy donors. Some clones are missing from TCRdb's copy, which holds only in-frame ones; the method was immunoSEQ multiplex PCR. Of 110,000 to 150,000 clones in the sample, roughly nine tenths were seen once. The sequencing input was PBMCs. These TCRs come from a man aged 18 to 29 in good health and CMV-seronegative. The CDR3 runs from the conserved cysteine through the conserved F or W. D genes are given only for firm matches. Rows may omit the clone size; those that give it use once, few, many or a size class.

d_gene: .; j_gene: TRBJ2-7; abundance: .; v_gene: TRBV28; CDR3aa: CASSPERTASYEQYF; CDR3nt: TGTGCCAGCAGTCCAGAAAGGACAGCCTCCTACGAGCAGTACTTC
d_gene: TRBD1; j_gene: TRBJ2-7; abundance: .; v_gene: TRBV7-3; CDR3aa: CASSLGQAGAYEQYF; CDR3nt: TGTGCCAGCAGCTTAGGACAGGCAGGGGCCTACGAGCAGTACTTC
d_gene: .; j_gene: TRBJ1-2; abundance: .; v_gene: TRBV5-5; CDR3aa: CASSFGPGSNYGYTF; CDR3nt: .
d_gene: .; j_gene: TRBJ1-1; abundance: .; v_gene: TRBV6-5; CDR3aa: CASGYRNAEAFF; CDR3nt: TGTGCCAGTGGATACAGGAACGCTGAAGCTTTCTTT
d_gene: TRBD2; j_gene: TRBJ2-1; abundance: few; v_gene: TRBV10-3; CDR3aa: CAIRTSGGANEQFF; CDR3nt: TGTGCCATAAGGACTAGCGGGGGGGCGAATGAGCAGTTCTTC
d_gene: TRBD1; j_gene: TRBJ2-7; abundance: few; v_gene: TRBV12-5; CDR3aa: CASGLDVGQNSYEQYF; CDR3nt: TGTGCTAGTGGTTTGGACGTGGGACAGAATTCCTACGAGCAGTACTTC
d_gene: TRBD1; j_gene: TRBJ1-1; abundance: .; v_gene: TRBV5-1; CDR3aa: CASSLGGTANTEAFF; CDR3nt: TGCGCCAGCAGCTTGGGCGGGACAGCTAACACTGAAGCTTTCTTT
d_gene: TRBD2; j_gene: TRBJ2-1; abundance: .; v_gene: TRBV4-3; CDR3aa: CASSQVLMTSGYNEQFF; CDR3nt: TGCGCCAGCAGCCAAGTCCTAATGACTAGCGGTTACAATGAGCAGTTCTTC
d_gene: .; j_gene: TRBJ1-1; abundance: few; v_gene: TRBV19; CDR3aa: CASRRNTEAFF; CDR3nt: TGTGCCAGTAGGAGGAACACTGAAGCTTTCTTT
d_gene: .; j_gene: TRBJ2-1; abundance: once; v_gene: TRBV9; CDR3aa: CASSPRLDPYNEQFF; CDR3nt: TGTGCCAGCAGCCCTCGACTAGACCCCTACAATGAGCAGTTCTTC
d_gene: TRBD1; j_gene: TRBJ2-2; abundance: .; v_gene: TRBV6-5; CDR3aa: CASRQGRDTGELFF; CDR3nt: TGTGCCAGTCGACAGGGTCGGGACACCGGGGAGCTGTTTTTT
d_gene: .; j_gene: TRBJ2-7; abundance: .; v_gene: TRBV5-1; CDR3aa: CASSGGGYEQYF; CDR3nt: TGCGCCAGCAGTGGGGGAGGTTACGAGCAGTACTTC
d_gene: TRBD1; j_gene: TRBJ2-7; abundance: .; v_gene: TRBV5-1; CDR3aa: CASSWGQGGYEQYF; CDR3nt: TGCGCCAGCAGCTGGGGACAGGGCGGCTACGAGCAGTACTTC
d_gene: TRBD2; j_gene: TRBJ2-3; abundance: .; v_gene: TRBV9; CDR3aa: CASSVRAGGTGMQYF; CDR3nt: TGTGCCAGCAGCGTACGAGCGGGAGGGACGGGGATGCAGTATTTT
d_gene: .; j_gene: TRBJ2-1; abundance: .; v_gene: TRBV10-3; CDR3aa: CAISEYRVGDEQFF; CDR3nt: TGTGCCATCAGTGAGTACAGGGTTGGGGATGAGCAGTTCTTC
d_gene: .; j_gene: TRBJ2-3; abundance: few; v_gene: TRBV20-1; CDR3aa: CSANANTQYF; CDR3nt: TGCAGTGCCAATGCTAATACGCAGTATTTT
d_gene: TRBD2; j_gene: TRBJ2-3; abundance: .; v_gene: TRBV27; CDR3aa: CASSLERGYTDTQYF; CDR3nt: TGTGCCAGCAGTTTGGAGCGGGGTTACACAGATACGCAGTATTTT
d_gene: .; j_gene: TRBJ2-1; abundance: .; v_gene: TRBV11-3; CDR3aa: CASSLGERRLDFGEQFF; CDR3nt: TGTGCCAGCAGCTTAGGCGAACGTAGGCTAGATTTTGGTGAGCAGTTCTTC
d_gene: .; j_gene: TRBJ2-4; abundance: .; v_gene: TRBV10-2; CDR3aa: CASTSFSLAKNIQYF; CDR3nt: TGCGCCAGCACCTCCTTTAGTCTAGCCAAAAACATTCAGTACTTC
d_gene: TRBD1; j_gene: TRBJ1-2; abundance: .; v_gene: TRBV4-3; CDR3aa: CASSQESRGWYGYTF; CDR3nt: TGCGCCAGCAGCCAAGAGAGCAGGGGGTGGTATGGCTACACCTTC
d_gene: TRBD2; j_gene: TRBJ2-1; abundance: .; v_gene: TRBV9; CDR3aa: CASSVLADYNEQFF; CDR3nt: TGTGCCAGCAGCGTACTAGCGGACTACAATGAGCAGTTCTTC
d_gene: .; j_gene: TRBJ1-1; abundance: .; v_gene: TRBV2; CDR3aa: CASSDGGLRTEAFF; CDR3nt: TGTGCCAGCAGTGACGGGGGGCTGAGGACTGAAGCTTTCTTT
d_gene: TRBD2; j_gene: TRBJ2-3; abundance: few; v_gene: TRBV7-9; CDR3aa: CASRPRLAGGGTDTQYF; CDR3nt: TGTGCCAGCAGACCAAGACTAGCGGGAGGGGGTACAGATACGCAGTATTTT
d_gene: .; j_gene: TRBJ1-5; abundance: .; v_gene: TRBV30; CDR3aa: CAWSVRTGIRNQPQHF; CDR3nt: TGTGCCTGGAGTGTACGAACAGGGATTCGGAATCAGCCCCAGCATTTT
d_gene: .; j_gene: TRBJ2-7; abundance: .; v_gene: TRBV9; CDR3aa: CASSPTPRDTSSYEQYF; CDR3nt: TGTGCCAGCAGCCCCACACCACGGGACACAAGCTCCTACGAGCAGTACTTC
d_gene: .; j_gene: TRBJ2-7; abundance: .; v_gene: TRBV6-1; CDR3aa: CASSFSYEQYF; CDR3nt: TGTGCCAGCAGTTTTAGCTACGAGCAGTACTTC
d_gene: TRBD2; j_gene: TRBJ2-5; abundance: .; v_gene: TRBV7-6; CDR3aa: CASSLEGLPGLVDLGRETQYF; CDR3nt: TGTGCCAGCAGCTTAGAAGGCCTTCCGGGACTAGTTGATCTTGGGAGGGAGACCCAGTACTTC
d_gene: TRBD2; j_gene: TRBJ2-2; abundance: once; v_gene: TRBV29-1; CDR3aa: CSGRGRANTGELFF; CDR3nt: TGCAGCGGGCGCGGGAGGGCGAACACCGGGGAGCTGTTTTTT
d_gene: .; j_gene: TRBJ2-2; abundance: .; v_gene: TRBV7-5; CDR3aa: CARSFPGLVDHAGELFF; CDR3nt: TGTGCCAGAAGCTTCCCGGGACTAGTGGATCACGCCGGGGAGCTGTTTTTT
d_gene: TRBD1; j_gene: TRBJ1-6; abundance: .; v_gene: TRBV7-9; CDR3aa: CASSPGQANSPLHF; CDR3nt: TGTGCCAGCAGCCCGGGACAGGCAAATTCACCCCTCCACTTT
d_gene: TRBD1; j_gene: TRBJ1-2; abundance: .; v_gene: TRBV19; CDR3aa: CASSIGTGHYGYTF; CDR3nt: TGTGCCAGTAGTATCGGGACAGGGCATTATGGCTACACCTTC
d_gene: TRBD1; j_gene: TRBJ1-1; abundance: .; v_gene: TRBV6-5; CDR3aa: CASTTPGGNTEAFF; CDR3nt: TGTGCCAGCACCACCCCAGGGGGGAACACTGAAGCTTTCTTT
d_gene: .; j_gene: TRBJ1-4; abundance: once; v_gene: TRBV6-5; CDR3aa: CASRDGGAEKLFF; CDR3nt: TGTGCCAGCCGTGACGGTGGAGCCGAAAAACTGTTTTTT
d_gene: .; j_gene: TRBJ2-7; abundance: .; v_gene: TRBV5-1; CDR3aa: CASSMQVSSYEQYF; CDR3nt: TGCGCCAGCAGCATGCAGGTTAGCTCCTACGAGCAGTACTTC
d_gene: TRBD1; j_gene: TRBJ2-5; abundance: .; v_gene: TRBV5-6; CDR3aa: CASSLTGLETQYF; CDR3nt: TGTGCCAGCAGCCTGACAGGGTTGGAGACCCAGTACTTC
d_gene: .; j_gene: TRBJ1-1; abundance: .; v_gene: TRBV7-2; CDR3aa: CASSSQVPIGGF; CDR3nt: TGTGCCAGCAGCTCCCAGGTACCAATAGGGGGCTTT
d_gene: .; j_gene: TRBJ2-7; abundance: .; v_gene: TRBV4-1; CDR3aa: CASSQYTDYEQYF; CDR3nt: TGCGCCAGCAGCCAATATACAGATTACGAGCAGTACTTC
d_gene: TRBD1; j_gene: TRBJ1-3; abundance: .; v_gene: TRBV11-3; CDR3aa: CASSYRQGQTGNTIYF; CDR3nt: TGTGCCAGCAGCTACAGACAGGGCCAAACTGGAAACACCATATATTTT
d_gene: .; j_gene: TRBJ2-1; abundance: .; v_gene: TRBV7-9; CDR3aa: CASSPITGYNEQFF; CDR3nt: TGTGCCAGCAGCCCCATCACGGGCTACAATGAGCAGTTCTTC
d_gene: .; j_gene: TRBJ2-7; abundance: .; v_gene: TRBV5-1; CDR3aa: CASSWTRAAGQGQEQYF; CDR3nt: TGCGCCAGCAGCTGGACCAGGGCAGCGGGGCAGGGGCAAGAGCAGTACTTC
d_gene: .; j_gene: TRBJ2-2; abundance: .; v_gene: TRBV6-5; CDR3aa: CASSYFGSTSTGELFF; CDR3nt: TGTGCCAGCAGTTATTTCGGGTCTACTAGCACCGGGGAGCTGTTTTTT
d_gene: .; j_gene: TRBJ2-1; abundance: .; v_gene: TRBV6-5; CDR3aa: CASSYVGTPTGEQFF; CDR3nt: TGTGCCAGCAGTTACGTGGGTACGCCAACGGGTGAGCAGTTCTTC
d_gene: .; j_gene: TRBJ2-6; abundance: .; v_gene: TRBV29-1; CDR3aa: CSVEGTAGANVLTF; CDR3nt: TGCAGCGTTGAAGGGACAGCTGGGGCCAACGTCCTGACTTTC
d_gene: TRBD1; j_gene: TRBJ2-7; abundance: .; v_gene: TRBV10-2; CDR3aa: CASSEAGTGVYEQYF; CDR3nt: TGCGCCAGCAGTGAGGCAGGGACAGGGGTTTACGAGCAGTACTTC
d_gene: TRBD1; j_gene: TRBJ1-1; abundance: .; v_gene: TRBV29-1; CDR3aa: CSVAGTGGTEAFF; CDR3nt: TGCAGCGTTGCGGGGACAGGGGGCACTGAAGCTTTCTTT